The next 25 T cell receptor beta chains were all read from a single sample in a study of control samples from healthy donors and cancer patients. TCRdb's table, derived via immunoSEQ multiplex PCR, lists solely in-frame clones and lacks some. This sample carries roughly 99,000 clones, around 80% of them seen once, and the ten largest clones take about 2%. Input material: blood. The source is a man aged 55 to 70 in good health.

In its sample, this clone was seen once. The chain links TRBV6-1 to TRBJ2-1; D not certain. Germline CDR1 and CDR2: MNHNS and SASEGT. The V end was cut by 3 bases, the J end by 0 bases, with 9 bases between. The CDR3 is 15 residues long. The CDR3 DNA sequence: TGTGCCAGCAGTGAGATGCCGAGCTCCTACAATGAGCAGTTCTTC. Translating gives CASSEMPSSYNEQFF.

This chain joins TRBV7-9 and TRBJ1-1; D is ambiguous. V was shortened by 5 bases and J by 4 bases, with 17 bases between the two germline ends. Germline CDR1 reads SEHNR; CDR2 reads FQNEAQ (reference sequence). This CDR3 spans 15 amino acids. The CDR3 region has the DNA TGTGCCAGCAGCCCGGACCGGAGGTCAGGCACTGAAGCTTTCTTT. As protein: CASSPDRRSGTEAFF. Filled out from reference TRBV7-9 and TRBJ1-1, the complete variable domain reads DTGVSQNPRHKITKRGQNVTFRCDPISEHNRLYWYRQTLGQGPEFLTYFQNEAQLEKSRLLSDRFSAERPKGSFSTLEIQRTEQGDSAMYLCASSPDRRSGTEAFFGQGTRLTVV.

The chain couples TRBV3-1 (or the pseudogene TRBV3-2) to TRBJ1-2; 7 nucleotides align to TRBD1. The CDR3 contains 14 residues. Germline CDR1 LGHDT, CDR2 YNNKEL (reference sequence). Losses at the gene ends were 4 bases for V and 6 bases for J; bases not matched to a gene: 8. CDR3 sequence: CASSLNWGQHGYTF. The CDR3 bases are TGTGCCAGCAGCCTGAATTGGGGACAGCATGGCTACACCTTC.

This clone occurred once. V gene TRBV6-6 combines with J gene TRBJ2-1; 9 bases are shared with TRBD2. The germline V gene has CDR1 MNHNY and CDR2 SVGAGI (reference sequence). This CDR3 is 15 amino acids long. V lost 4 bases, J lost 6 bases, and 7 bases stayed unmatched. The CDR3 DNA reads TGTGCCAGCAGTTCGGTGCTAGCGGGGATCAATGAGCAGTTCTTC. Translated: CASSSVLAGINEQFF.

V gene TRBV11-2 combines with J gene TRBJ2-3; TRBD2 might be the D (5 bases). V shed 5 bases and J shed 2 bases, with 17 bases lying between them. The CDR3 contains 16 residues. The germline V gene has CDR1 SGHAT and CDR2 FQNNGV. The CDR3 loop is CASSPNIASPTDTQYF. CDR3 sequence (DNA): TGTGCCAGCAGCCCCAACATAGCTAGCCCCACAGATACGCAGTATTTT.

The DNA for the CDR3 is TGTGCCAGCAGCCTAGGGACTAGCGCATACTACGAGCAGTACTTC. It codes for CASSLGTSAYYEQYF. The rearrangement joins TRBV3-1 (or the pseudogene TRBV3-2) to TRBJ2-7; 10 bases line up with TRBD2. This CDR3 has 15 residues. Germline CDR1 LGHDT, CDR2 YNNKEL (reference sequence). The V gene end was trimmed by 4 bases and the J gene end by 3 bases; junction bases not matched to a gene: 6.

The chain joins TRBV30 to TRBJ2-6; D gene unclear. The V end lost 3 bases, the J end lost 3 bases, and 21 bases lay between the germline ends. The CDR3 has 18 residues. Germline-derived CDR1 and CDR2 are GTSNPN and SVGIG (reference sequence). The CDR3 bases are TGTGCCTGGAGCCCCGAACCTTTGGGTTACAGTGGGGCCAACGTCCTGACTTTC. This sequence encodes CAWSPEPLGYSGANVLTF.

The chain links TRBV7-9 to TRBJ2-2; D possibly corresponds to TRBD2 (5 bases). The CDR3 loop spans 12 amino acids. Germline V gene data show CDR1 as SEHNR and CDR2 as FQNEAQ (reference sequence). The V gene lost 11 bases and the J gene lost 4 bases, with 11 bases spanning the gap. CDR3 DNA: TGTGCCGCCGGCGAGGGCACCGGGGAGCTGTTTTTT. This encodes CAAGEGTGELFF.

The chain combines TRBV5-1 with TRBJ2-7, with 11 bases that match TRBD1. Germline CDR1 SGHRS, CDR2 YFSETQ. Unmatched junction bases numbered 7, after V lost 3 bases and J lost 5 bases. CDR3 length: 15 residues. This chain's CDR3 is CASSSGTGGLDEQYF. Here the CDR3 DNA reads TGCGCCAGCAGCTCGGGGACAGGGGGTCTCGACGAGCAGTACTTC.

The CDR3 region is CASSQDPAGALTPEKLFF. CDR3 in DNA: TGCGCCAGCAGCCAAGATCCTGCGGGGGCGCTTACACCTGAAAAACTGTTTTTT. The chain uses TRBV4-1 and TRBJ1-4; possibly TRBD1 for D (6 bases). V was pared by 0 bases and J by 7 bases, with 21 bases between. Germline assignment: CDR1 MGHRA and CDR2 YSYEKL. CDR3 length: 18 residues.

This clone was counted between two and nine times. The CDR3 DNA reads as TGTGCCAGCAGCCGGGGACCGCTTGAAGCTTTCTTT. This gives the protein CASSRGPLEAFF. V is TRBV7-2 and J is TRBJ1-1, with a weak D call TRBD1 (5 bases). Per germline, CDR1 SGHTA and CDR2 FQGNSA. V was clipped by 5 bases and J by 7 bases, with 11 bases between them. The CDR3 sequence is 12 residues long.

This clone was seen more than once but under ten times. The rearrangement uses TRBV27 and TRBJ2-1; maybe TRBD2 (6 bases). Between the trimmed V and J ends, which lost 8 bases and 10 bases, there was a span of 12 bases. The CDR3 is 11 residues long. Germline V gives CDR1 MNHEY, CDR2 SMNVEV (reference sequence). The CDR3 region has the DNA TGTGCCAGCCGCGGGGCTCGGGAGCAGTTCTTC. Protein product: CASRGAREQFF.

This chain links TRBV30 with TRBJ2-1, with D unclear. The CDR3 extends over 11 amino acids. The V gene's germline CDR1 is GTSNPN and CDR2 SVGIG (reference sequence). Trimming left V 3 bases short and J 7 bases short, with 7 bases between. Written as DNA, the CDR3 is TGTGCCTGGAGCCCAGTGAATGAGCAGTTCTTC. Translated: CAWSPVNEQFF.

This rearrangement joins TRBV19 to TRBJ2-1, with D tentatively TRBD1 (6 bases). CDR3 length: 15 amino acids. The germline V gene has CDR1 LNHDA and CDR2 SQIVND (reference sequence). Trimming shortened V by 1 base and J by 2 bases, and 9 bases separated the two germline ends. In nucleotides, the CDR3 is TGTGCCAGTAGTATAGCCAGGGGCCCCTACAATGAGCAGTTCTTC. This codes for CASSIARGPYNEQFF.

The sample holds one count of this clone. This chain joins TRBV11-2 and TRBJ2-1; 7 bases line up with TRBD2. The V segment lost 2 bases and the J segment 15 bases; nucleotides outside the gene matches: 16. CDR3 size: 15 residues. Germline assignment: CDR1 SGHAT and CDR2 FQNNGV. The CDR3 region has the DNA TGTGCCAGCAGCTTAAAGGCGGGAGACTCGACCGGTCTGTTCTTC. Amino acids: CASSLKAGDSTGLFF.

The chain employs TRBV4-1 and TRBJ1-1, with D unresolved. V was cut by 1 base and J by 0 bases, with 6 bases left in between. The CDR3 totals 14 residues. CDR1 and CDR2 (germline): MGHRA, YSYEKL. The CDR3 DNA follows: TGCGCCAGCAGCCAAGGGAAACTGAACACTGAAGCTTTCTTT. Amino acids: CASSQGKLNTEAFF.

This clone was counted between two and nine times. The chain uses TRBV6-5 and TRBJ1-5; perhaps TRBD1 as D (5 bases). Germline lookup yields CDR1 MNHEY and CDR2 SVGAGI. The CDR3 is 14 amino acids. V was shortened by 3 bases and J by 0 bases, with 6 bases between the two germline ends. CDR3 DNA: TGTGCCAGCAGTTATGACAGTAGCAATCAGCCCCAGCATTTT. Its protein product is CASSYDSSNQPQHF.

The J gene is TRBJ2-2, the V gene TRBV7-9; D is possibly TRBD1 (5 bases). The length of the CDR3 is 12 residues. Germline V gene sequence: CDR1 SEHNR, CDR2 FQNEAQ (reference sequence). Trimming removed 4 bases at V and 5 bases at J, with 5 bases between. Written as DNA, the CDR3 is TGTGCCAGCAGCTACAGGACCGGGGAGCTGTTTTTT. Translated, it gives CASSYRTGELFF. Full variable domain (rest looked up from reference TRBV7-9 and TRBJ2-2): DTGVSQNPRHKITKRGQNVTFRCDPISEHNRLYWYRQTLGQGPEFLTYFQNEAQLEKSRLLSDRFSAERPKGSFSTLEIQRTEQGDSAMYLCASSYRTGELFFGEGSRLTVL.

This clone was seen a few times. J is TRBJ2-5 and V is TRBV11-2; D remains ambiguous. CDR3 length: 12 residues. Germline CDR1 is SGHAT and CDR2 is FQNNGV. Trimming took off 1 base at V and 5 bases at J, with 5 bases between the two ends. DNA of the CDR3: TGTGCCAGCAGCTTAGTTAGGGAGACCCAGTACTTC. Translated: CASSLVRETQYF.

The chain couples TRBV15 to TRBJ2-3, with 7 bases matching TRBD2. Germline V gene data show CDR1 as LNHNV and CDR2 as YYDKDF (reference sequence). The CDR3 consists of 17 residues. Germline trimming cut 3 bases from V and 2 bases from J; bases unmatched to any gene: 11. This chain's CDR3 is CATSRWGGRGTTDTQYF. In DNA form, the CDR3 reads TGTGCCACCAGCAGGTGGGGAGGGCGGGGCACCACAGATACGCAGTATTTT.

A single count supports this clone. The chain combines TRBV11-2 with TRBJ2-5; D remains unclear. There are 13 residues in the CDR3. V dropped 0 bases and J dropped 14 bases, with 16 bases sitting between them. Germline V CDR1 and CDR2: SGHAT, FQNNGV. CDR3 region: CASSLERLAGVYF. The DNA for the CDR3 is TGTGCCAGCAGCTTAGAAAGGTTGGCAGGTGTTTACTTC.

The chain links TRBV27 to TRBJ2-7; weak D call: TRBD2 (6 bases). This CDR3 spans 15 amino acids. The V gene's germline CDR1 is MNHEY and CDR2 SMNVEV (reference sequence). The germline V and J ends were trimmed by 5 bases and 0 bases, with 14 bases remaining between them. Here the CDR3 DNA reads TGTGCCAGCAGTGTAGCTAGGAGGGGCTCCTACGAGCAGTACTTC. It specifies CASSVARRGSYEQYF.

As DNA, the CDR3 is TGTGCCAGCAGCTCAAAAGGACTAGCGGAACAAGAGACCCAGTACTTC. Translating gives CASSSKGLAEQETQYF. The chain carries TRBV5-4 and TRBJ2-5; 10 bases are shared with TRBD2. Trimming cost V 3 bases and J 2 bases; bases outside gene matches: 7. The V gene's germline CDR1 is SGHNT and CDR2 YYREEE (reference sequence). There are 16 residues in the CDR3. The full variable domain, completed using reference TRBV5-4 and TRBJ2-5, is ETGVTQSPTHLIKTRGQQVTLRCSSQSGHNTVSWYQQALGQGPQFIFQYYREEENGRGNFPPRFSGLQFPNYSSELNVNALELDDSALYLCASSSKGLAEQETQYFGPGTRLLVL.

The V gene is TRBV2, the J gene TRBJ1-2, with D unclear. The V gene lost 6 bases and the J gene lost 4 bases, with 18 bases spanning the gap. The germline V gene has CDR1 SNHLY and CDR2 FYNNEI. This CDR3 is built from 15 residues. In DNA form, the CDR3 reads TGTGCCAGCAGCCTCTTCGCCGGTTCCGTCTATGGCTACACCTTC. This sequence encodes CASSLFAGSVYGYTF. Supplemented by reference TRBV2 and TRBJ1-2, the full variable domain reads EPEVTQTPSHQVTQMGQEVILRCVPISNHLYFYWYRQILGQKVEFLVSFYNNEISEKSEIFDDQFSVERPDGSNFTLKIRSTKLEDSAMYFCASSLFAGSVYGYTFGSGTRLTVV.

This sequence joins TRBV30 and TRBJ2-2, with D unclear. Germline V gene data show CDR1 as GTSNPN and CDR2 as SVGIG (reference sequence). This CDR3 spans 12 amino acids. Trimming removed 5 bases from V and 8 bases from J, with 12 bases in between. The DNA for the CDR3 is TGTGCCTGGGGAGAAACTGGGGGGGAGCTGTTTTTT. As protein: CAWGETGGELFF.